This record covers a single T cell receptor beta chain. Assay used: immunoSEQ multiplex PCR; TCRdb lists only in-frame clones, some missing. Of roughly 300,000 clones listed, approximately 86% are singletons. This specimen belongs to a study of blood T cell repertoires in COVID-19. Background on the study: The United States, Italy and Spain were the sources of the acute and convalescent COVID-19 samples.

J was trimmed by 1 base and V by 6 bases; bases with no gene match: 5. Per the germline V gene, CDR1 is LNHDA and CDR2 is SQIVND (reference sequence). This CDR3 contains 15 residues. This TCR derives from a woman in her thirties or forties with acute COVID-19. This chain links TRBV19 with TRBJ1-1, with 10 nucleotides matching TRBD1. Sequenced: PBMCs or T cells enriched from blood (not recorded which). CDR3 in DNA: TGTGCCAGTAGGCCTGGACAGGGGGGGAACACTGAAGCTTTCTTT. It codes for CASRPGQGGNTEAFF.